This TCR beta chain was identified in a study of T cell responses to AZD1222 COVID-19 vaccine. Overall study context: Second-dose intervals near 4 or 12 weeks were combined.

Data came from immunoSEQ multiplex PCR; TCRdb stores just in-frame clones and leaves some out. The sample shows roughly 200,000 clones, approximately 86% of them seen only once. The germline gives CDR1 MDHEN, CDR2 SYDVKM. This CDR3 has 16 amino acids. Unmatched junction bases numbered 3, after V lost 5 bases and J lost 0 bases. This sequence originates from an adult in good health. Here the sequenced sample was peripheral blood, taken on day 0 of AZD1222 vaccination. V usage is TRBV28 and J usage is TRBJ2-3, with 12 bases matching TRBD2. This chain's CDR3 is CASSVGTSGSTDTQYF. The CDR3 nucleotides are TGTGCCAGCAGTGTAGGGACTAGCGGGAGCACAGATACGCAGTATTTT.